The 8 T cell receptor beta chains given below trace back to one sample, sequenced in a study of immune characterization of retroperitoneal liposarcoma. TCRdb passed the PCR reads through MiXCR, listing each CDR3 protein once. This table holds about 4,100 distinct CDR3 sequences, approximately 30% found once. Sequenced: blood. The receptors shown here come from a female donor with retroperitoneal liposarcoma.

This clonotype was detected a few times. The gene calls are TRBV6-1 and TRBJ2-3; D assignment may be TRBD1 or TRBD2 (7 bases each). Germline CDR1 and CDR2: MNHNS and SASEGT. Trimming removed 7 bases from V and 8 bases from J, with 28 bases in between. The CDR3 runs 17 residues. CDR3 sequence (DNA): TGTGCCAGCACAGGGGGGGGGCAGGGAGCCCCACTAGGTACGCAGTATTTT. Translating gives CASTGGGQGAPLGTQYF.

This clonotype was seen only a few times. The chain uses TRBV7-2 and TRBJ2-3; no clear D gene. Deletions cut 2 bases from V and 4 bases from J, with 4 bases between. Germline CDR1 reads SGHTA; CDR2 reads FQGNSA. CDR3 length: 12 residues. The CDR3 nucleotides are TGTGCCAGCAGCTTATACGCAGATACGCAGTATTTT. Protein sequence: CASSLYADTQYF. The whole variable domain, remainder taken from reference TRBV7-2 and TRBJ2-3, is GAGVSQSPSNKVTEKGKDVELRCDPISGHTALYWYRQSLGQGLEFLIYFQGNSAPDKSGLPSDRFSAERTGGSVSTLTIQRTQQEDSAVYLCASSLYADTQYFGPGTRLTVL.

The V and J genes are TRBV11-2 and TRBJ2-5; the D gene is possibly TRBD1 (5 bases). Germline values: CDR1 SGHAT, CDR2 FQNNGV. The CDR3 is 16 residues long. The V end lost 2 bases, the J end lost 3 bases, and 16 bases lay between the germline ends. CDR3: CASSLPQGRKEETQYF. Here the CDR3 DNA reads TGTGCCAGCAGCTTACCCCAGGGAAGGAAGGAAGAGACCCAGTACTTC.

The chain uses TRBV5-1 and TRBJ2-3; D tentatively reads TRBD1 or TRBD2 (7 bases each). The CDR3 contains 16 residues. The V and J ends lost 4 bases and 2 bases respectively, with 17 bases between them. Germline V gene sequence: CDR1 SGHRS, CDR2 YFSETQ. Here the CDR3 reads CASSLSGGGPTDTQYF. CDR3 DNA: TGCGCCAGCAGCCTCTCAGGGGGGGGACCCACAGATACGCAGTATTTT.

This clonotype was seen only a few times. A much larger clone differs by one base, so this may be a read error. J is TRBJ2-1 and V is TRBV12-3 or TRBV12-4; D is perhaps TRBD2 (6 bases). Between the trimmed V and J ends, which lost 2 bases and 13 bases, there was a span of 21 bases. There are 15 residues in the CDR3. The CDR3 spells CASSLSPSVQETQFF. In DNA form, the CDR3 reads TGTGCCAGCAGTTTATCACCTAGCGTCCAAGAGACCCAGTTCTTC.

This chain links TRBV6-2 or TRBV6-3 with TRBJ2-5; D is unclear. CDR1 is MNHEY, CDR2 SVGEGT, per germline. This CDR3 has 12 residues. V was trimmed by 0 bases and J by 11 bases, leaving 10 bases between them. CDR3 coding DNA: TGTGCCAGCAGTTACTCAAGTGGTGAGCAGTACTTC. Translating it yields CASSYSSGEQYF.

The V call is TRBV6-5, the J call TRBJ2-5, with TRBD1 identical over 11 bases. The V gene end was trimmed by 5 bases and the J gene end by 3 bases; junction bases not matched to a gene: 8. Per the germline V gene, CDR1 is MNHEY and CDR2 is SVGAGI. This CDR3 is built from 16 residues. The CDR3 bases are TGTGCCAGCAGTGACCCGAGGGACAGGGGGGAAGAGACCCAGTACTTC. Its protein product is CASSDPRDRGEETQYF.

The J gene is TRBJ2-1, the V gene TRBV12-3 or TRBV12-4; D unresolved. The CDR3 is 12 residues long. Trimming took off 4 bases at V and 5 bases at J, with 6 bases between the two ends. Written as DNA, the CDR3 is TGTGCCAGCAGTTCCGTTGACAATGAGCAGTTCTTC. Protein sequence: CASSSVDNEQFF.